The rows below give T cell receptor beta chains drawn from one sample of a study of technical replicates of blood from a handful of donors. Only in-frame clones appear in the TCRdb table, and some are missing; sequencing was by immunoSEQ multiplex PCR. The sample lists some 96,000 clones; about 94% were seen once. The sample comprised T cells isolated from PBMCs. Receptor source: a human donor in good health. Both conserved end residues are part of each CDR3. The order of the fields is J gene, V gene, CDR3 protein.

J: TRBJ2-1; V: TRBV7-9; CDR3: CASSRTSGYNEQFF
J: TRBJ1-3; V: TRBV2; CDR3: CASRKTDLSGNTIYF
J: TRBJ1-1; V: TRBV28; CDR3: CATWPATGGNTEAFF
J: TRBJ2-3; V: TRBV19; CDR3: CASSIRGQGNPDTQYF
J: TRBJ2-3; V: TRBV28; CDR3: CASSTPTGGADTQYF
J: TRBJ1-1; V: TRBV11-2; CDR3: CASSLDATEAFF
J: TRBJ2-4; V: TRBV13; CDR3: CASSTHRLVQRVDIQYF
J: TRBJ1-1; V: TRBV27; CDR3: CASRPGQATWAFF
J: TRBJ2-7; V: TRBV28; CDR3: CATGKGALYLHEQYF
J: TRBJ1-2; V: TRBV29-1; CDR3: CSVRDRGSYGYTF
J: TRBJ1-1; V: TRBV9; CDR3: CASSIGTGDEAFF
J: TRBJ1-2; V: TRBV19; CDR3: CATGTGLHGYTF
J: TRBJ1-5; V: TRBV28; CDR3: CASLAFRSVNQPQHF
J: TRBJ1-4; V: TRBV14; CDR3: CASSPLPGKLFF
J: TRBJ1-1; V: TRBV6-1; CDR3: CASSGRGLNTEAFF
J: TRBJ2-1; V: TRBV15; CDR3: CATSTSFEQFF
J: TRBJ2-1; V: TRBV28; CDR3: CASSLRGPIYNEQFF
J: TRBJ1-5; V: TRBV5-8; CDR3: CASSWGRGRVQPQHF
J: TRBJ2-1; V: TRBV7-8; CDR3: CASTLRGAGGNEQFF
J: TRBJ2-3; V: TRBV28; CDR3: CASSPSGRGGDTQYF
J: TRBJ1-2; V: TRBV19; CDR3: CASTDGQGGGYTF
J: TRBJ1-1; V: TRBV7-8; CDR3: CASSLRQGPEAFF
J: TRBJ2-2; V: TRBV11-2; CDR3: CASSAGANTGELFF
J: TRBJ2-4; V: TRBV2; CDR3: CASRALTGEKNIQYF
J: TRBJ1-6; V: TRBV5-1; CDR3: CASSLLQGDNSPLHF
J: TRBJ2-7; V: TRBV4-1; CDR3: CASSQGLAGILSYEQYF
J: TRBJ1-5; V: TRBV7-9; CDR3: CASSETTGRNSNQPQHF
J: TRBJ1-1; V: TRBV6-9; CDR3: CASSYKPGTANTEAFF